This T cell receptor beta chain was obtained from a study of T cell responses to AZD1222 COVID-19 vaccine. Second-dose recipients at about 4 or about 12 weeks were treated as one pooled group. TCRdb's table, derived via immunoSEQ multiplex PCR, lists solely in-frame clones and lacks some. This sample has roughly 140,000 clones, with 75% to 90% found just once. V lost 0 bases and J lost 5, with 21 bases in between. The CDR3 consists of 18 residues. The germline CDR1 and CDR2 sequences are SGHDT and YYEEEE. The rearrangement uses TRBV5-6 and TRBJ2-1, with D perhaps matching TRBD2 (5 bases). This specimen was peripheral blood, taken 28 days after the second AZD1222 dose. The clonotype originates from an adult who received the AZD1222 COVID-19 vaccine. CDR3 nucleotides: TGTGCCAGCAGCTTGGGACCTCGCCGGAGGACCGTCGACAATGAGCAGTTCTTC. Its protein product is CASSLGPRRRTVDNEQFF.